A selection of T cell receptor beta chains follows, all from one sample in a study of OX40 agonist ivuxolimab in advanced cancers. TCRdb's copy holds only in-frame clones and misses some; the assay was immunoSEQ multiplex PCR. The table lists some 60,000 clones, about 89% of them singletons. This material consisted of CD4+ or CD8+ T cells sorted from blood, taken in a trial of the OX40 agonist ivuxolimab. These receptors were taken from an adult with an advanced solid tumor such as melanoma, head and neck, liver or kidney cancer. Each CDR3 is given without its conserved first and last residue. The order of the fields is V gene, CDR3 protein.

v_call: TRBV10-3
cdr3_aa: AISGSGTVSGANVLT

v_call: TRBV19
cdr3_aa: ASSPGEKNIQY

v_call: TRBV10-3
cdr3_aa: AISDGLEQF

v_call: TRBV27
cdr3_aa: ASSLYVRETQY

v_call: TRBV28
cdr3_aa: ASSAPGTGRHQPQH

v_call: TRBV5-4
cdr3_aa: ASSPGTARSYNEQF

v_call: TRBV18
cdr3_aa: ASSPPTGDRTEAF

v_call: TRBV28
cdr3_aa: ASSFPQGANQPQH

v_call: TRBV9
cdr3_aa: ASSVAGTNTDTQY

v_call: TRBV11-2
cdr3_aa: ASSLDLARWY

v_call: TRBV7-2
cdr3_aa: ASSLMGTSPGELF

v_call: TRBV12-5
cdr3_aa: ASGLVVITGGTYNEQF

v_call: TRBV5-1
cdr3_aa: ASSLGAGYYEQY

v_call: TRBV7-2
cdr3_aa: ASSYQGGDTQY

v_call: TRBV28
cdr3_aa: ASTLMGQGWNYGYT

v_call: TRBV5-1
cdr3_aa: ASSLGRVAEAF

v_call: TRBV7-9
cdr3_aa: ASSLLGRGNSPLH

v_call: TRBV7-2
cdr3_aa: ASSPIESYEQY

v_call: TRBV6-6
cdr3_aa: ASRSSGTQY

v_call: TRBV7-3
cdr3_aa: ASSLVVGASDTQY

v_call: TRBV7-7
cdr3_aa: ASSPQRAPYEQY

v_call: TRBV7-2
cdr3_aa: ASSLAFAGETQY

v_call: TRBV5-4
cdr3_aa: ASSLISGNTIY

v_call: TRBV27
cdr3_aa: ASSPRTGGLGKTQY

v_call: TRBV9
cdr3_aa: ASSVGPGGRDTGELF

v_call: TRBV4-2
cdr3_aa: ASSSTSGHFYEQY

v_call: TRBV5-1
cdr3_aa: ASSSGTSGSGEQF

v_call: TRBV5-6
cdr3_aa: ASLGSGGTDTQY

v_call: TRBV10-1
cdr3_aa: ASSESWAGRQY

v_call: TRBV18
cdr3_aa: ASSPRQGSSGANVLT

v_call: TRBV18
cdr3_aa: ASSPGLEGYEQY

v_call: TRBV2
cdr3_aa: ASRADSYGELF

v_call: TRBV6-5
cdr3_aa: ASSYVGGPYEQY

v_call: TRBV19
cdr3_aa: ASSIGGREETQY

v_call: TRBV29-1
cdr3_aa: SVVSGLNTGELF

v_call: TRBV28
cdr3_aa: ASSLRGGENTEAF

v_call: TRBV6-6
cdr3_aa: ASSYRQGVHNQPQH

v_call: TRBV18
cdr3_aa: ASSPLGNTEAF

v_call: TRBV2
cdr3_aa: ASSEARGGYGYT

v_call: TRBV4-1
cdr3_aa: ASSQHGTGGPGSNQPQH

v_call: TRBV5-5
cdr3_aa: ASSLGLTSTDTQY

v_call: TRBV4-2
cdr3_aa: ASKGGANYGYT

v_call: TRBV28
cdr3_aa: ASSLARLGD

v_call: TRBV5-1
cdr3_aa: ASSLGDSRADTQY

v_call: TRBV6-6
cdr3_aa: ASRSSPGGANTEAF

v_call: TRBV10-3
cdr3_aa: AISDWGRADTQY

v_call: TRBV18
cdr3_aa: ASSLQQVGQGNYEQY

v_call: TRBV6-5
cdr3_aa: ASSYTSTEELF

v_call: TRBV11-3
cdr3_aa: ASSLGVGDFSYEQY

v_call: TRBV2
cdr3_aa: ASSERSGRAWETQY

v_call: TRBV28
cdr3_aa: ASSPKTGYSNQPQH